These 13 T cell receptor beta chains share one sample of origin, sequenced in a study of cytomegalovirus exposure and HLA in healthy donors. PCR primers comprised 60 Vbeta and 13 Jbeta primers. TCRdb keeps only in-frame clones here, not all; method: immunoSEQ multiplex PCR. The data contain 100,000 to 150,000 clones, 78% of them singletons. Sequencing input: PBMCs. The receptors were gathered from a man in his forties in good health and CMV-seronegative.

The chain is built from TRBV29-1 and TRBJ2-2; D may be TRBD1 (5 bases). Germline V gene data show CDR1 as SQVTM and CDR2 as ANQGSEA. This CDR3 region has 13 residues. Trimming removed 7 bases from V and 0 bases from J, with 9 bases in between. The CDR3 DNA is TGCAGCGCGCGGACAACGAACACCGGGGAGCTGTTTTTT. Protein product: CSARTTNTGELFF.

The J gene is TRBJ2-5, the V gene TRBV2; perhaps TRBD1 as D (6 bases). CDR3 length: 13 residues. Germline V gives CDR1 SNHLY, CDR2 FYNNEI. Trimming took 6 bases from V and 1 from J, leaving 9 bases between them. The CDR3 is CASSADSQETQYF. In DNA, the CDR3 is TGTGCCAGCAGCGCGGACAGCCAAGAGACCCAGTACTTC.

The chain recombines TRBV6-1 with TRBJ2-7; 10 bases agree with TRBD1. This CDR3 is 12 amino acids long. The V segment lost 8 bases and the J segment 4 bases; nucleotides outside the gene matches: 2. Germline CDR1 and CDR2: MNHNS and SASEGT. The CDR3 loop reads CASGTGAYEQYF. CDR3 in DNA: TGTGCCAGCGGGACAGGGGCGTACGAGCAGTACTTC.

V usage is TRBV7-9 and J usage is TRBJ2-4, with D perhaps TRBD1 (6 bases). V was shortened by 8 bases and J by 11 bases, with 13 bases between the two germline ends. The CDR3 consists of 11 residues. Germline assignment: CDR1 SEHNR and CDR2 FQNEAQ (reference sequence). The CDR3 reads CASGMGAVQYF. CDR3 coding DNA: TGTGCCAGCGGAATGGGGGCGGTTCAGTACTTC.

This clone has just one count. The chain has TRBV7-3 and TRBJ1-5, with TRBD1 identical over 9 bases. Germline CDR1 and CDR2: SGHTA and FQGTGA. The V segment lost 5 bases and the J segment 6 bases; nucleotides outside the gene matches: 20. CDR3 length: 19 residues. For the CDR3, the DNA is TGTGCCAGCAGCAATCCTCGGGACAGGGAGAGGGTAGAAGGTCAGCCCCAGCATTTT. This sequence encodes CASSNPRDRERVEGQPQHF.

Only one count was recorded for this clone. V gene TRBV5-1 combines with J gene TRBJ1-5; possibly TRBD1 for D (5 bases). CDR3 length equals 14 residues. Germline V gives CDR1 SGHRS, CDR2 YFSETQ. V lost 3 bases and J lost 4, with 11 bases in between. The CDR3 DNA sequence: TGCGCCAGCAGCTCTTCGGGGGGAAATCAGCCCCAGCATTTT. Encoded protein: CASSSSGGNQPQHF.

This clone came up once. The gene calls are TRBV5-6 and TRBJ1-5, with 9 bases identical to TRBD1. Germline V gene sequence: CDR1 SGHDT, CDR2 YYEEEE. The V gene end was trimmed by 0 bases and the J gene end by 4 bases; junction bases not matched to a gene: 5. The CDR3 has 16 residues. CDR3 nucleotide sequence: TGTGCCAGCAGCTTGGGCCCCGGGACAGGGAATCAGCCCCAGCATTTT. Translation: CASSLGPGTGNQPQHF.

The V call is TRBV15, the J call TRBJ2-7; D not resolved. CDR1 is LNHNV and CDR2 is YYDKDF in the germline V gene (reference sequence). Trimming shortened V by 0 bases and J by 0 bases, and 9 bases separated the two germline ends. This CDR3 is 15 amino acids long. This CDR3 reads CATSRDPQISYEQYF. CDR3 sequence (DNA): TGTGCCACCAGCAGAGATCCCCAGATCTCCTACGAGCAGTACTTC.

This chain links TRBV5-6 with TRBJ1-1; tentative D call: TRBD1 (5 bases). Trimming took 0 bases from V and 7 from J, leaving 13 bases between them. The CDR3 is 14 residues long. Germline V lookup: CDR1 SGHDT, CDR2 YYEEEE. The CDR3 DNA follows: TGTGCCAGCAGCTTGGCCACTGGCGGACATGAAGCTTTCTTT. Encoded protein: CASSLATGGHEAFF.

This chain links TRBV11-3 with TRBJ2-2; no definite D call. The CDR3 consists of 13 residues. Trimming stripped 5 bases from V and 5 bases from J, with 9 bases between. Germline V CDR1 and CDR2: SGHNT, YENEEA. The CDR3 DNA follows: TGTGCCAGCAGCCCGTCGGGTACCGGGGAGCTGTTTTTT. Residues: CASSPSGTGELFF.

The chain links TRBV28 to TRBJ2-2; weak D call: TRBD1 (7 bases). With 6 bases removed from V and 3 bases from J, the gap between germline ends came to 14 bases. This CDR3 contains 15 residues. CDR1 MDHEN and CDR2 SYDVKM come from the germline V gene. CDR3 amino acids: CASRAGQLYTGELFF. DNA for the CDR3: TGTGCCAGCAGGGCGGGACAGCTTTACACCGGGGAGCTGTTTTTT.

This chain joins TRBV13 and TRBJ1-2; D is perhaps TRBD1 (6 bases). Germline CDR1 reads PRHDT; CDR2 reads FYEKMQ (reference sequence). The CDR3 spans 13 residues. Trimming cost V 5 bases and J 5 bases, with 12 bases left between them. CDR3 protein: CASSTRDTYGYTF. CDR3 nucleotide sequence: TGTGCCAGCAGCACACGGGACACTTATGGCTACACCTTC.

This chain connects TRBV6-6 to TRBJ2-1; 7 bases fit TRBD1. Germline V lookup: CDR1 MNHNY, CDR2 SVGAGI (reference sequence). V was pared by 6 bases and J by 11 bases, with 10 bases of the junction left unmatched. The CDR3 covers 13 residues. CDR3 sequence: CASRTGQIGKQFF. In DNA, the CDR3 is TGTGCCAGCAGAACGGGACAGATTGGGAAGCAGTTCTTC.